This T cell receptor (beta chain) was recorded in a study of OX40 agonist ivuxolimab in advanced cancers. Study context: Patients receiving dose escalation had hepatocellular carcinoma, melanoma, renal cell or head and neck cancer. Study observations and caveats: The investigators did not determine what antigen specificity the expanded peripheral T cells had.

Here immunoSEQ multiplex PCR was the method, and the copy in TCRdb shows in-frame clones only, minus some. The sample has about 76,000 clones; 80% to 90% are singletons. Concerning this clone itself: Antigen unknown.

The CDR3 is made up of 14 amino acids. In germline, CDR1 is SGDLS, CDR2 YYNGEE. The germline V and J ends were trimmed by 0 bases and 5 bases, with 9 bases remaining between them. The sequencing used CD4+ or CD8+ T cells sorted from blood, collected in a trial of the OX40 agonist ivuxolimab. The rearrangement links TRBV9 to TRBJ1-5, with D unclear. This receptor was taken from an adult with an advanced solid tumor such as melanoma, head and neck, liver or kidney cancer. CDR3 sequence: CASSVGQAHQPQHF. The DNA for the CDR3 is TGTGCCAGCAGCGTAGGACAAGCGCATCAGCCCCAGCATTTT.